The clone carrying this T cell receptor beta chain showed up just a few times. Profiled with immunoSEQ multiplex PCR; TCRdb holds only in-frame clones, not every one. The sample holds about 82,000 clones; around 82% are singletons and the top ten take roughly 1.3%. The sample belongs to a study of T cell responses to AZD1222 COVID-19 vaccine. J lost 8 bases, V lost 4 bases, and 12 bases had no gene match. Germline loops: CDR1 MDHEN, CDR2 SYDVKM. The length of the CDR3 is 15 residues. The gene calls are TRBV28 and TRBJ1-2; TRBD1 matches 8 bases. The receptor was derived from an adult who received the AZD1222 COVID-19 vaccine. Sample: peripheral blood, taken 28 days after the second AZD1222 dose. The CDR3 spells CASSYPTGQGEGYTF. CDR3 in DNA: TGTGCCAGCAGTTACCCAACCGGACAGGGTGAGGGCTACACCTTC.